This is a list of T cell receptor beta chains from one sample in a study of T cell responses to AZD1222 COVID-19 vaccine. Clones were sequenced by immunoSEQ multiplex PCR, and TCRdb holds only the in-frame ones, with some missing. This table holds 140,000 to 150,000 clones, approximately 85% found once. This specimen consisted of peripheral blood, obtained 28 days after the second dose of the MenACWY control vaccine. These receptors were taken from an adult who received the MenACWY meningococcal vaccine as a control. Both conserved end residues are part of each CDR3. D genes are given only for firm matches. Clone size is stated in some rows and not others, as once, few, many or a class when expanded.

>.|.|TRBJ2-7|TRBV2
CASSEGDSVYEQYF
TGTGCCAGCAGTGAAGGAGACAGTGTCTACGAGCAGTACTTC
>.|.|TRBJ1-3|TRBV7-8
CASSSPSSGNTIYF
TGTGCCAGCAGCTCTCCGTCGTCCGGAAACACCATATATTTT
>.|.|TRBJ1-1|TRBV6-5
CASNVNTGGTEAFF
TGTGCCAGCAACGTTAACACGGGTGGCACTGAAGCTTTCTTT
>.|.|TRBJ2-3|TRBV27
CASSARDSNTDTQYF
TGTGCCAGCAGTGCGCGGGACTCAAACACAGATACGCAGTATTTT
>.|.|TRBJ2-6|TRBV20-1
CSASVIGVSGANVLTF
TGCAGTGCTAGTGTCATCGGGGTCTCTGGGGCCAACGTCCTGACTTTC
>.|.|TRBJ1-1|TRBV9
CASSSETGQNTEAFF
TGTGCCAGCAGCTCAGAGACAGGCCAGAACACTGAAGCTTTCTTT
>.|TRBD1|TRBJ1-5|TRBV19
CASSIRTGGQPQHF
TGTGCCAGTAGTATCAGGACAGGGGGTCAGCCCCAGCATTTT
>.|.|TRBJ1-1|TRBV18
CASSPLTGVNTEAFF
TGTGCCAGCTCACCTCTGACAGGAGTGAACACTGAAGCTTTCTTT
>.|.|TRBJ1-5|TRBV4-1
CASSQERPNQPQHF
TGCGCCAGCAGCCAAGAAAGGCCAAACCAGCCCCAGCATTTT
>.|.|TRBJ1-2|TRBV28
CASSFADTNYGYTF
TGTGCCAGCAGTTTTGCGGACACTAACTATGGCTACACCTTC
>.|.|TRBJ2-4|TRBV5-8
CASKGSGDIQYF
TGTGCCAGCAAGGGCTCAGGGGACATTCAGTACTTC
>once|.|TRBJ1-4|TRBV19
CASSIPGLNEKLFF
TGTGCCAGTAGTATACCAGGTCTTAATGAAAAACTGTTTTTT
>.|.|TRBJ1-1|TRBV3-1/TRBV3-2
CASSQDRRGGNTEAFF
TGTGCCAGCAGCCAAGATAGACGGGGAGGGAACACTGAAGCTTTCTTT
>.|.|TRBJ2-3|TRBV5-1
CASSLSGATDTQYF
TGCGCCAGCAGCTTGTCCGGGGCCACAGATACGCAGTATTTT
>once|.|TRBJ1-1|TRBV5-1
CASSLRPLGGSTEAFF
TGCGCCAGCAGCCTACGACCTTTGGGGGGGAGCACTGAAGCTTTCTTT
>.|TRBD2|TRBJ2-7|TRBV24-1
CATSDLGTSGEYEQYF
TGTGCCACCAGTGATTTGGGGACTAGCGGGGAGTACGAGCAGTACTTC